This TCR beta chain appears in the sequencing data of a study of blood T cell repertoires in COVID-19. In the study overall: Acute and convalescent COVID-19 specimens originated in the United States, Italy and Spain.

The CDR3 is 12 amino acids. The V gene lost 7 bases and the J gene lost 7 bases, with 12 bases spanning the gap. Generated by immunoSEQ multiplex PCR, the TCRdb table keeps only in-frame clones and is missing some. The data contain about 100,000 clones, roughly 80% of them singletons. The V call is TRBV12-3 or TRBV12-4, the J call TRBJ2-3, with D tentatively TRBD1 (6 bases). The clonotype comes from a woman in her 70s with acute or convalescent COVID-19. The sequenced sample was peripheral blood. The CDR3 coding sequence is TGTGCCAGCACCTTAGGGGGACATACGCAGTATTTT. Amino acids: CASTLGGHTQYF.